This T cell receptor beta chain was obtained from a study of Ad26.COV2.S vaccination and SARS-CoV-2 variants. Study context: Donor participated within the Ad26.COV2.S arm of the COV1001 trial.

The germline CDR1 and CDR2 sequences are KGHSH and LQKENI. Between the trimmed V and J ends, which lost 4 bases and 2 bases, there was a span of 9 bases. The CDR3 runs to 13 residues. This table comes from immunoSEQ multiplex PCR, and its TCRdb copy is limited to in-frame clones, with some not included. Of some 390,000 clones listed, about nine tenths are singletons. Treatment given: about 20 received Ad26.COV2.S at low or high dose, single or two shots; five or six received placebo; per-sample allocation not given. Sampling occurred on day 63 after the first vaccine or placebo injection. The chain is built from TRBV18 and TRBJ2-7, with D unresolved. The starting material was peripheral blood, obtained in a trial of Ad26.COV2.S vaccine versus placebo. This sequence originates from a person aged 18-60 years who received the Ad26.COV2.S COVID-19 vaccine or a placebo. The DNA of the CDR3 is TGTGCCAGCTCACAGGGCAACCCCTACGAGCAGTACTTC. It yields the protein CASSQGNPYEQYF.